This T cell receptor beta chain was identified during a study of blood T cell repertoires in COVID-19. Study summary: T cells, B-cell-depleted T cells, or PBMCs supplied cDNA or gDNA.

Assay used: immunoSEQ multiplex PCR; TCRdb lists only in-frame clones, some missing. This table has about 170,000 clones, under 90% appearing once. Trimming took off 0 bases at V and 0 bases at J, with 8 bases between the two ends. Germline V gives CDR1 SGHNT, CDR2 YYREEE (reference sequence). The CDR3 spans 15 residues. The sample comprised peripheral blood. This clonotype was sampled from a woman older than 75 with active or convalescent COVID-19. This sequence joins TRBV5-4 and TRBJ2-3, with D perhaps TRBD1 (6 bases). The CDR3 sequence: CASSLDGTSTDTQYF. The CDR3 DNA reads TGTGCCAGCAGCTTGGACGGGACAAGCACAGATACGCAGTATTTT.